This entry lists 27 T cell receptor beta chains sequenced from one sample in a study of control samples from healthy donors and cancer patients. Here immunoSEQ multiplex PCR was the method, and the copy in TCRdb shows in-frame clones only, minus some. The sample gives roughly 120,000 clones, 75% to 90% of which show up once; about 16% is in the top ten. The sequenced material came from blood. The receptors were gathered from a woman aged 50 to 60 in good health.

The V call is TRBV6-5, the J call TRBJ2-7, with D possibly matching TRBD2 (5 bases). The CDR3 has 15 residues. Germline CDR1 and CDR2: MNHEY and SVGAGI. Between the trimmed V and J ends, which lost 2 bases and 5 bases, there was a span of 16 bases. The CDR3 nucleotides read TGTGCCAGCAGTTACCAAACTAGAATACCCCACGAGCAGTACTTC. It codes for CASSYQTRIPHEQYF.

V gene TRBV5-5 combines with J gene TRBJ2-6, with 7 bases matching TRBD1. This CDR3 is 17 amino acids long. CDR1 is SGHKS, CDR2 YYEKEE, per germline (reference sequence). V trimming: 0 bases; J trimming: 0 bases; junction bases outside the gene matches: 3. CDR3: CASSLAGTASGANVLTF. The CDR3 DNA is TGTGCCAGCAGCTTGGCGGGGACAGCCTCTGGGGCCAACGTCCTGACTTTC.

In DNA form, the CDR3 reads TGTGCCTGGGACAGGGGGAGATCCTACGAGCAGTACTTC. Translating gives CAWDRGRSYEQYF. The gene calls are TRBV30 and TRBJ2-7, with 9 bases identical to TRBD1. This CDR3 is 13 amino acids long. The junction had 3 bases not matched to a gene; V was cut back by 5 bases and J by 1 base. Germline V gene sequence: CDR1 GTSNPN, CDR2 SVGIG (reference sequence).

The V call is TRBV6-2 or TRBV6-3, the J call TRBJ2-1, with 8 bases matching TRBD1. CDR1 is MNHEY, CDR2 SVGEGT, per germline. V gave up 2 bases and J gave up 10 bases; unmatched junction bases: 10. This CDR3 comprises 15 residues. The CDR3 nucleotides are TGTGCCAGCAGTTACGACCGGTCAGGGGGCAGGGAGCAGTTCTTC. It specifies CASSYDRSGGREQFF.

This clone has only one observation. This chain joins TRBV5-1 and TRBJ1-2; perhaps TRBD1 as D (5 bases). Trimming stripped 0 bases from V and 7 bases from J, with 19 bases between. Germline CDR1 reads SGHRS; CDR2 reads YFSETQ. This CDR3 has 16 residues. The CDR3 protein is CASSLGGRANSPGYTF. CDR3 DNA sequence: TGCGCCAGCAGCTTGGGGGGCAGGGCCAATAGTCCTGGCTACACCTTC.

V usage is TRBV9 and J usage is TRBJ1-2, with 10 nucleotides matching TRBD1. V lost 3 bases and J lost 2; bases outside the gene matches: 4. Germline-derived CDR1 and CDR2 are SGDLS and YYNGEE. This CDR3 is 15 amino acids long. CDR3 nucleotide sequence: TGTGCCAGCAGCGGTAGGGACAGGGGAAACTATGGCTACACCTTC. Its translation: CASSGRDRGNYGYTF.

The rearrangement links TRBV10-3 to TRBJ2-7; 7 positions match TRBD2. The V gene's germline CDR1 is ENHRY and CDR2 SYGVKD. The ends lost 7 bases at V and 2 bases at J; junction bases unmatched: 11. The CDR3 length is 15 residues. In DNA form, the CDR3 reads TGTGCCATCAATTCGTTGGGGAGGGATCCCTACGAGCAGTACGTC. Its protein product is CAINSLGRDPYEQYV.

The V and J genes are TRBV12-3 or TRBV12-4 and TRBJ2-1, with D possibly matching TRBD1 (6 bases). This CDR3 is 13 amino acids long. V lost 7 bases, J lost 5 bases, and 12 bases lay in between. In DNA form, the CDR3 reads TGTGCCAGCAACCCGGACAGAAACAATGAGCAGTTCTTC. This sequence encodes CASNPDRNNEQFF.

The chain couples TRBV27 to TRBJ2-7, with D perhaps assigned TRBD1 or TRBD2 (5 bases each). Between the trimmed V and J ends, which lost 5 bases and 4 bases, there was a span of 18 bases. The CDR3 is 15 residues long. CDR1 and CDR2 from the germline V gene are MNHEY and SMNVEV (reference sequence). CDR3 nucleotide sequence: TGTGCCAGCAGTGACGGGGCAGCAACGGGATACGAGCAGTACTTC. Translating gives CASSDGAATGYEQYF.

The J gene is TRBJ2-3, the V gene TRBV2; maybe TRBD1 (6 bases). With 7 bases removed from V and 2 bases from J, the gap between germline ends came to 13 bases. This CDR3 contains 14 residues. Germline V gene sequence: CDR1 SNHLY, CDR2 FYNNEI. Here the CDR3 reads CASTLRDNTDTQYF. DNA of the CDR3: TGTGCCAGCACCCTCCGGGACAACACAGATACGCAGTATTTT.

The chain employs TRBV11-2 and TRBJ1-6; possible D gene TRBD1, 5 bases. V was pared by 0 bases and J by 7 bases, with 10 bases between. Per the germline V gene, CDR1 is SGHAT and CDR2 is FQNNGV. The CDR3 consists of 15 residues. The CDR3 loop reads CASSLEGLGNSPLHF. CDR3 DNA sequence: TGTGCCAGCAGCTTAGAGGGGCTGGGGAATTCACCCCTCCACTTT.

This rearrangement joins TRBV12-3 or TRBV12-4 to TRBJ2-2; D is ambiguous. V lost 6 bases, J lost 6 bases, and 11 bases lay in between. This CDR3 region has 13 residues. CDR3 protein: CASRSGGAGELFF. The CDR3 DNA sequence: TGTGCCAGCAGGTCGGGCGGCGCCGGGGAGCTGTTTTTT.

V gene TRBV4-1 combines with J gene TRBJ2-1; 9 bases agree with TRBD1. The CDR3 is 14 amino acids. Looked up from germline, CDR1 is MGHRA and CDR2 is YSYEKL. Trimming cost V 3 bases and J 7 bases; bases outside gene matches: 4. The CDR3 bases are TGCGCCAGCAGCCATGGACAGGGGTGGAATGAGCAGTTCTTC. This encodes CASSHGQGWNEQFF.

V gene TRBV5-4 combines with J gene TRBJ2-7; 9 bases agree with TRBD1. V was clipped by 7 bases and J by 1 base; unmatched bases: 9. This CDR3 comprises 15 residues. Germline V gene data show CDR1 as SGHNT and CDR2 as YYREEE (reference sequence). The CDR3 DNA reads TGTGCCAGCTCAAGTTACAGGGGGCTTTCCTACGAGCAGTACTTC. Its protein product is CASSSYRGLSYEQYF.

This clone occurred a few times. This sequence joins TRBV7-3 and TRBJ2-2, with D maybe TRBD1 (5 bases). CDR3 size: 14 residues. Trimming took off 2 bases at V and 3 bases at J, with 7 bases between the two ends. The germline gives CDR1 SGHTA, CDR2 FQGTGA. For the CDR3, the DNA is TGTGCCAGCAGCTTAGCAGGGTACACCGGGGAGCTGTTTTTT. Encoded protein: CASSLAGYTGELFF.

V is TRBV30 and J is TRBJ1-6; the D gene is possibly TRBD1 (6 bases). Trimming removed 3 bases from V and 5 bases from J, with 8 bases in between. The CDR3 covers 13 residues. The germline gives CDR1 GTSNPN, CDR2 SVGIG (reference sequence). The CDR3 region has the DNA TGTGCCTGGAGACGGGACAATAATTCACCCCTCCACTTT. The encoded protein is CAWRRDNNSPLHF.

The chain has TRBV19 and TRBJ2-7, with 11 bases matching TRBD2. CDR1 is LNHDA, CDR2 SQIVND, per germline (reference sequence). The V gene end was trimmed by 8 bases and the J gene end by 0 bases; junction bases not matched to a gene: 3. This CDR3 contains 14 residues. DNA of the CDR3: TGTGCCAGTTCCCTAGCGGGGGGCTCCTACGAGCAGTACTTC. Translated: CASSLAGGSYEQYF. The whole variable domain, filled in from reference TRBV19 and TRBJ2-7, reads DGGITQSPKYLFRKEGQNVTLSCEQNLNHDAMYWYRQDPGQGLRLIYYSQIVNDFQKGDIAEGYSVSREKKESFPLTVTSAQKNPTAFYLCASSLAGGSYEQYFGPGTRLTVT.

This chain joins TRBV7-2 and TRBJ2-3; D not certain. The CDR3 has 14 residues. V was shortened by 5 bases and J by 2 bases, with 11 bases between the two germline ends. Germline values: CDR1 SGHTA, CDR2 FQGNSA. The CDR3 bases are TGTGCCAGCAGCCCCCTCTTATACACAGATACGCAGTATTTT. It codes for CASSPLLYTDTQYF.

The chain is built from TRBV5-6 and TRBJ2-7; D remains unclear. Germline V gene lookup returns CDR1 SGHDT and CDR2 YYEEEE. The CDR3 spans 13 residues. Trimming cost V 8 bases and J 2 bases, with 14 bases left between them. Here the CDR3 reads CASLQSSTYEQYV. The CDR3 DNA follows: TGTGCCAGTCTACAATCCAGTACCTACGAGCAGTACGTC.

The rearrangement links TRBV30 to TRBJ1-3, with D perhaps matching TRBD1 (5 bases). The CDR3 spans 13 residues. CDR1 and CDR2 from the germline V gene are GTSNPN and SVGIG (reference sequence). Trimming cost V 7 bases and J 3 bases, with 13 bases left between them. CDR3 loop: CAFSGADGNTIYF. In nucleotides, the CDR3 is TGTGCCTTTTCCGGGGCAGATGGAAACACCATATATTTT. Full variable domain (remainder filled in from reference TRBV30 and TRBJ1-3): SQTIHQWPATLVQPVGSPLSLECTVEGTSNPNLYWYRQAAGRGLQLLFYSVGIGQISSEVPQNLSASRPQDRQFILSSKKLLLSDSGFYLCAFSGADGNTIYFGEGSWLTVV.

This chain links TRBV19 with TRBJ1-1; the match to TRBD1 covers 7 bases. The CDR3 is 14 residues long. With V trimmed by 5 bases and J by 4 bases, 7 bases remained unmatched. Germline values: CDR1 LNHDA, CDR2 SQIVND (reference sequence). CDR3 DNA: TGTGCCAGTAGTTTAACCGGGACAGCCACTGAAGCTTTCTTT. Encoded protein: CASSLTGTATEAFF.

J is TRBJ2-1 and V is TRBV30; a possible D gene is TRBD2 (5 bases). Trimming pared 2 bases from V and 8 bases from J, leaving 10 bases between. Germline loops: CDR1 GTSNPN, CDR2 SVGIG (reference sequence). The CDR3 runs 12 residues. This chain's CDR3 is CAWSYTRHEQFF. CDR3 bases: TGTGCCTGGAGTTACACTAGGCATGAGCAGTTCTTC.

This chain's CDR3 is CAWSSQLWSDTQYF. The CDR3 DNA follows: TGTGCCTGGAGTTCACAGCTGTGGTCAGATACGCAGTATTTT. The chain links TRBV30 to TRBJ2-3; D remains unclear. Germline assignment: CDR1 GTSNPN and CDR2 SVGIG (reference sequence). V lost 2 bases and J lost 4, with 13 bases in between. CDR3 size: 14 residues.

J is TRBJ1-4 and V is TRBV7-3; D is perhaps TRBD1 (5 bases). Germline-derived CDR1 and CDR2 are SGHTA and FQGTGA. This CDR3 comprises 13 residues. Trimming took 4 bases from V and 8 from J, leaving 11 bases between them. The CDR3 DNA sequence: TGTGCCAGCAGCTCCAGGGTTGGGGAAAAACTGTTTTTT. This gives the protein CASSSRVGEKLFF.

The V gene is TRBV30, the J gene TRBJ2-7; D remains ambiguous. V lost 0 bases and J 3 bases, leaving 9 bases between the germline ends. The CDR3 sequence is 13 residues long. Germline CDR1 reads GTSNPN; CDR2 reads SVGIG (reference sequence). CDR3 DNA sequence: TGTGCCTGGAGTGTATCGGTGAACTACGAGCAGTACGTC. This translates into CAWSVSVNYEQYV.

The rearrangement links TRBV24-1 to TRBJ2-2; D uncertain. Trimming removed 2 bases at V and 2 bases at J, with 11 bases between. The CDR3 runs to 16 residues. Germline lookup yields CDR1 KGHDR and CDR2 SFDVKD. The CDR3 DNA is TGTGCCACCAGTGATTCAGGACGGAGTAACACCGGGGAGCTGTTTTTT. Its translation is CATSDSGRSNTGELFF.

The chain uses TRBV7-3 and TRBJ2-5, with TRBD2 identical over 7 bases. Germline loops: CDR1 SGHTA, CDR2 FQGTGA. V lost 5 bases to trimming and J lost 4 bases; unmatched junction nucleotides: 10. This CDR3 spans 15 amino acids. In nucleotides, the CDR3 is TGTGCCAGCAGCCCTTCAGCGGGGCGGGGAGAGACCCAGTACTTC. Amino acids: CASSPSAGRGETQYF.